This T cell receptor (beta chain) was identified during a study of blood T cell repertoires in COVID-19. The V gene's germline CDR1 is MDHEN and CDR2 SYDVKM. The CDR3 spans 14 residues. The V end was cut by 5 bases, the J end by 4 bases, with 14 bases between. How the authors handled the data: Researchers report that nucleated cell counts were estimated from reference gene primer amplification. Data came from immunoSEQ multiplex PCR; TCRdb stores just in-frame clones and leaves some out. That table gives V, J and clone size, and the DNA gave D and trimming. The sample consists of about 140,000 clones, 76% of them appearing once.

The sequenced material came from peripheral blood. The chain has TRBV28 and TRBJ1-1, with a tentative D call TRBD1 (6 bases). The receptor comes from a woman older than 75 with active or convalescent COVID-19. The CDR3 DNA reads TGTGCCAGCAGTGACGAGGGGGAGTTCACTGAAGCTTTCTTT. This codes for CASSDEGEFTEAFF.